The 3 T cell receptor beta chains listed next were all sequenced from one sample in a study of blood T cell repertoires in COVID-19. Clones were sequenced by immunoSEQ multiplex PCR, and TCRdb holds only the in-frame ones, with some missing. This table has 80,000 to 100,000 clones, 86% appearing once. Sequenced material: peripheral blood. These receptors all come from a man aged 45-60 years with acute or convalescent COVID-19.

This rearrangement joins TRBV5-4 to TRBJ1-3, with TRBD1 matching over 7 bases. From germline, CDR1 is SGHNT and CDR2 YYREEE (reference sequence). The CDR3 is 17 residues long. V dropped 3 bases and J dropped 2; count of bases not matched to a gene: 11. The DNA of the CDR3 is TGTGCCAGCAGCTCCCGCGGACAGGACTACACTGGAAACACCATATATTTT. This codes for CASSSRGQDYTGNTIYF.

The V gene is TRBV11-3, the J gene TRBJ2-5; D unclear. Germline V lookup: CDR1 SGHNT, CDR2 YENEEA. This CDR3 is built from 17 residues. V was shortened by 1 base and J by 0 bases, with 15 bases between the two germline ends. CDR3 in amino acids: CASSLGQGKANQETQYF. CDR3 DNA sequence: TGTGCCAGCAGCTTAGGACAAGGCAAGGCAAACCAAGAGACCCAGTACTTC.

The chain is built from TRBV19 and TRBJ2-3, with TRBD2 matching 7 bases. V shed 3 bases and J 0 bases; nucleotides not matched to a gene: 3. This CDR3 has 15 residues. Germline CDR1 is LNHDA and CDR2 is SQIVND (reference sequence). The CDR3 region has the DNA TGTGCCAGTAGTATTCAGCGGGAAAGCACAGATACGCAGTATTTT. Protein product: CASSIQRESTDTQYF.